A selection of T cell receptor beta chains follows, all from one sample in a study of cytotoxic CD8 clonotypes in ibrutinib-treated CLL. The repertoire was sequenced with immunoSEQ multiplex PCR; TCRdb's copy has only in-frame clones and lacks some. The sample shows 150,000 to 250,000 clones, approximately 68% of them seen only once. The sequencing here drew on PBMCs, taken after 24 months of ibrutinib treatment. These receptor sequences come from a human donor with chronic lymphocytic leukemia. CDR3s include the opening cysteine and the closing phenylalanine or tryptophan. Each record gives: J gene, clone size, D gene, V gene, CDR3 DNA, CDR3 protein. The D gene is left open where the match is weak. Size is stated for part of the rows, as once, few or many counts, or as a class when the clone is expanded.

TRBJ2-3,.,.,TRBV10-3,TGTGCCACCTTCCCGGGAGATAGCACAGATACGCAGTATTTT,CATFPGDSTDTQYF
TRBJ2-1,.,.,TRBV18,TGTGCCAGCTCATCCCAGCCTAATTACAATGAGCAGTTCTTC,CASSSQPNYNEQFF
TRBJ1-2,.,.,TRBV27,TGTGCCAGCAGCCCCTTGGCAGGGAGGATCAACTATGGCTACACCTTC,CASSPLAGRINYGYTF
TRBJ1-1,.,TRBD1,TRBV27,TGTGCCAGCAGACGACAGGGGGTAATAAGAATGGACACTGAAGCTTTCTTT,CASRRQGVIRMDTEAFF
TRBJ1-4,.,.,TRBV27,TGTGCCAGCAGTGCGTTAGAGGCAACTAATGAAAAACTGTTTTTT,CASSALEATNEKLFF
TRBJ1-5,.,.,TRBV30,TGTGCCTGGAGTGTAGGGCGAAATCAGCCCCAGCATTTT,CAWSVGRNQPQHF
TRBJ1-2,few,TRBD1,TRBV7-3,TGTGCCAGCAGCTTAAGACAGGGGGATCGCTACACCTTC,CASSLRQGDRYTF
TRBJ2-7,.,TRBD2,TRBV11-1,TGTGCCAGCAGCCAGAAGACTAGCGGAACCGACGAGCAGTACTTC,CASSQKTSGTDEQYF
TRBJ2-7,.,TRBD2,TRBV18,TGTGCCAGCTCACGCAACGTGGCGGGAGGAAGTGGTGACTACGAGCAGTACTTC,CASSRNVAGGSGDYEQYF
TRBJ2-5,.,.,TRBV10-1,TGCGCCAGCAGTGACCCCAGGGGCAACGAAGAGACCCAGTACTTC,CASSDPRGNEETQYF
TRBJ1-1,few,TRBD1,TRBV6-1,TGTGCCAGCAGTACAGGGGTGTGGAGCACTGAAGCTTTCTTT,CASSTGVWSTEAFF
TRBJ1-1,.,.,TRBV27,TGTGCCAGCAGTCCCGGATTCGGCACTGAAGCTTTCTTT,CASSPGFGTEAFF
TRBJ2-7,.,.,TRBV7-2,TGTGCCAGCAGGATAGAGGGGTTGTACGAGCAGTACTTC,CASRIEGLYEQYF
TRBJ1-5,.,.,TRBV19,TGTGCCAGTAGTAAGGGGGGCGGTCAGCCCCAGCATTTT,CASSKGGGQPQHF
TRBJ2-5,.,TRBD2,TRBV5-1,TGCGCCAGCAGCTTGAGCGGGAGCGCCTCCCGGGAGACCCAGTACTTC,CASSLSGSASRETQYF
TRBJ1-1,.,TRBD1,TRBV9,TGTGCCAGCAGCCCCACAGGGGGGTCAGGGGTTGAAGCTTTCTTT,CASSPTGGSGVEAFF
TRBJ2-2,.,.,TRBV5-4,TGTGCCAGCAGACCGGCGGCAGGGCGGGAGCTGTTTTTT,CASRPAAGRELFF
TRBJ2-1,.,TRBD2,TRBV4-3,TGCGCCAGCAGCCAAGAAGCGGGAGATGAGCAGTTCTTC,CASSQEAGDEQFF
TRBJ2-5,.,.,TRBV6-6,TGTGCCACCAACCCCCCCGGTGAACACCAAGAGACCCAGTACTTC,CATNPPGEHQETQYF
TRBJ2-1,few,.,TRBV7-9,TGTGCCAGCAGCTTAGCGCCCTCGGGTGAGCAGTTCTTC,CASSLAPSGEQFF
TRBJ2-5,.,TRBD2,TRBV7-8,TGTGCCAGCAGTTTAGCCCCTTTAGGCGGGAGGGCCCTGGGGACCCAGTACTTC,CASSLAPLGGRALGTQYF
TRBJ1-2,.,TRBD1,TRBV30,TGTGCCTGGAGTGGGGACAGGGTAGCTAACTATGGCTACACCTTC,CAWSGDRVANYGYTF
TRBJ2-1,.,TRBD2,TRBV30,TGTGCCTGGAATCCCCATAGGACTAGCGGAGTCTACAATGAGCAGTTCTTC,CAWNPHRTSGVYNEQFF
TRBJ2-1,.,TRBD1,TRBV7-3,TGTGCCAGCAGCTACGGACAGGGTATCAATGAGCAGTTCTTC,CASSYGQGINEQFF
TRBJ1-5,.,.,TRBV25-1,TGTGCCAGCAGTAGTGACGGACTTAGCAATCAGCCCCAGCATTTT,CASSSDGLSNQPQHF
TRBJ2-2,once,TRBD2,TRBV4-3,TGCGCCAGCAGCCAATTTGCTAGCGGGAGGGTCATCGGGGAGCTGTTTTTT,CASSQFASGRVIGELFF
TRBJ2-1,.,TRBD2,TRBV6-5,TGTGCCAGCAGCCGGGGACTAGCGGGAGGGGAGCAGTTCTTC,CASSRGLAGGEQFF
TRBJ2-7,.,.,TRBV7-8,TGTGCCAGCAGCTCGGCCCGCGGGGGCATCTACGAGCAGTACTTC,CASSSARGGIYEQYF
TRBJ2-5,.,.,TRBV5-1,TGCGCCAGCAGCCCAGGAGGTCCGGGAGAGACCCAGTACTTC,CASSPGGPGETQYF
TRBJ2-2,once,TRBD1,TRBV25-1,TGTGCCATCGGACAGGGTAACACCGGGGAGCTGTTTTTT,CAIGQGNTGELFF
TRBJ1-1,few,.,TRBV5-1,TGCGCCAGCAGCTTGGGTACGGTGAACACTGAAGCTTTCTTT,CASSLGTVNTEAFF
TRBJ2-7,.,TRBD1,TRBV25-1,TGTGCCAGCAGTCAGGGGGCGACAACCTACGAGCAGTACTTC,CASSQGATTYEQYF
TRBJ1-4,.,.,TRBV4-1,TGCGCCAGCAGCCAAGATTCAGGGTATAATGAAAAACTGTTTTTT,CASSQDSGYNEKLFF
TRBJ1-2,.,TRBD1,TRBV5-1,TGCGCCAGCAGCATGACAGGGAACTATGGCTACACCTTC,CASSMTGNYGYTF
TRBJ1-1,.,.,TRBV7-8,TGTGCCAGCAGCTTAGATCAGGTCCCGAACACTGAAGCTTTCTTT,CASSLDQVPNTEAFF
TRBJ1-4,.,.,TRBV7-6,TGTGCCAGCAGCTTACGCGGGTCCGAGAATGAAAAACTGTTTTTT,CASSLRGSENEKLFF
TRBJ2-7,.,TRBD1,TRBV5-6,TGTGCCAGCAGCGACAGGGCCTACGAGCAGTACTTC,CASSDRAYEQYF
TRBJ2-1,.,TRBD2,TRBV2,TGTGCCAGCAGTGGTGGGACTAGCGGGAGCTTCTACAATGAGCAGTTCTTC,CASSGGTSGSFYNEQFF
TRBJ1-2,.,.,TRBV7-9,TGTGCCAGCAGCTTAAGCTTCCGTCGCTACACCTTC,CASSLSFRRYTF
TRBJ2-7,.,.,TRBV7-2,TGTGCCAGCAGCCCGGCAGTTGCCTACGAGCAGTACTTC,CASSPAVAYEQYF
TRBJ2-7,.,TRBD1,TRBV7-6,TGTGCCAGCAGCGCATTTGCCGGGACAGACGTCTACGAGCAGTACTTC,CASSAFAGTDVYEQYF
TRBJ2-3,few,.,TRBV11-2,TGTGCCAGCAGCCCAGCCGGACCGACGAATACGCAGTATTTT,CASSPAGPTNTQYF
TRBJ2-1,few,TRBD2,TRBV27,TGTGCCAGCAGCCCGAGTCCCGGGACTAGGAGGGACAATGAGCAGTTCTTC,CASSPSPGTRRDNEQFF
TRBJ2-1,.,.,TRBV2,TGTGCCAGCAGACAGGCAGCCTCAAATGAGCAGTTCTTC,CASRQAASNEQFF
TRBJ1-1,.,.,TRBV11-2,TGTGCCAGCAGCTTTTTGCAGGGTAACACTGAAGCTTTCTTT,CASSFLQGNTEAFF
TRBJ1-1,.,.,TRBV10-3,TGTGCCATCAGTGAGTCAGCTTTTGAAGCTTTCTTT,CAISESAFEAFF
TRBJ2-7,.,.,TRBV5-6,TGTGCCAGCAGCCCGAATCTGGGACAACGTACCTACGAGCAGTACTTC,CASSPNLGQRTYEQYF
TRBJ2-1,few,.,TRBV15,TGTGCCACCAGCAGAGATGGTCGGGGGACAAAAAACAATGAGCAGTTCTTC,CATSRDGRGTKNNEQFF
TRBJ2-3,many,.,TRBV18,TGTGCCAGCTCACTCCAGAGTCTCGACAGGACCCTAACAGATACGCAGTATTTT,CASSLQSLDRTLTDTQYF
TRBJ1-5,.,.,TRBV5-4,TGTGCCAGCACCACTTGGGGGGGAAATCAGCCCCAGCATTTT,CASTTWGGNQPQHF
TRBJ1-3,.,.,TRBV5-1,TGCGCCAGCAGCCTGCCAGGGCCTGGAAACACCATATATTTT,CASSLPGPGNTIYF
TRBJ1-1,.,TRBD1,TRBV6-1,TGTGCCAGCAGTTTGGACAGGCAGAACACTGAAGCTTTCTTT,CASSLDRQNTEAFF
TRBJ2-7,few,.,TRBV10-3,TGTGCCATCAGTGACTTGGGGGAGCAGTACTTC,CAISDLGEQYF
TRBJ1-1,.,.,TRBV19,TGTGCCAGTAGTAACCCCTTTCTGGGTCCGGCCCATACTGAAGCTTTCTTT,CASSNPFLGPAHTEAFF
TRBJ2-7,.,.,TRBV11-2,TGTGCCAGCAGCTTCACAATGTTAACAATTTACGAGCAGTACTTC,CASSFTMLTIYEQYF